The rows below give T cell receptor beta chains drawn from one sample of a study of T cell repertoires in cytomegalovirus infection. Each CDR3 protein gets one entry after TCRdb re-called the reads with MiXCR. The sample lists about 310,000 distinct CDR3 sequences, 20% to 25% seen once, with about an eighth in the top ten. Antigens of these TCRs are unknown. The sample here was cultured PBMCs, taken from culture after CMV antigen stimulation. These receptors were taken from a human donor in good health (CMV status not recorded). Some clones in this sample may be carry-over from other donors' samples. CDR3s leave out the opening cysteine and the closing phenylalanine or tryptophan. Each record gives: V gene, J gene, CDR3 protein.

TRBV7-2	TRBJ2-7	ASSQGDYEQY
TRBV19	TRBJ2-1	ASTPTGTMSYNEQF
TRBV7-9	TRBJ2-7	ASSASYEQY
TRBV7-2	TRBJ2-5	ASTSRGGRVETQY
TRBV27	TRBJ2-3	ASSSGLAGGLRTDTQY
TRBV7-2	TRBJ1-6	ASSSSLSYSPLH
TRBV20-1	TRBJ2-1	SARDVQASGIGLDEQF
TRBV28	TRBJ1-1	ASSLFAGEAF
TRBV12-3/TRBV12-4	TRBJ1-1	ASSLVGGQRPEAF
TRBV28	TRBJ2-2	ASSFTGAPNTGELF
TRBV28	TRBJ1-1	ASSSLGGPNTEAF
TRBV4-3	TRBJ2-5	ASSQDLSDGKETQY
TRBV24-1	TRBJ2-7	ATSDGIPGQYYEQY
TRBV20-1	TRBJ1-2	SARVRGRAYGYT
TRBV7-6	TRBJ2-1	ASSLEGLAGGSQF
TRBV7-2	TRBJ1-1	ASSFTGSNTEAF
TRBV10-3	TRBJ2-2	AISEFGTSEITGELF
TRBV9	TRBJ2-3	ASSVIASGSRTDTQY
TRBV2	TRBJ1-1	ASRALRDPNTEAF
TRBV7-8	TRBJ1-2	ASSLGSLIGYT
TRBV7-2	TRBJ2-7	ASSLGPSYEQY
TRBV7-6	TRBJ2-3	ASSPGTSGRATDTQY
TRBV28	TRBJ2-1	ASSSGLAGGNNEQF
TRBV7-2	TRBJ1-5	ASSGPGQLNQPQH
TRBV20-1	TRBJ1-4	SARQGAANEKLF
TRBV7-2	TRBJ1-1	ASSLILGEAF